These 13 T cell receptor beta chains originate from one sample sequenced in a study of technical replicates of blood from a few donors. Measured with immunoSEQ multiplex PCR; TCRdb has only the in-frame clones, and not every one. The sample consists of some 80,000 clones, 91% of them appearing once. Input material: T cells isolated from PBMCs. The receptors shown here come from a human donor in good health.

The J gene is TRBJ2-7, the V gene TRBV7-2; D unclear. Trimming removed 2 bases at V and 7 bases at J, with 15 bases between. This CDR3 spans 14 amino acids. Germline V gene lookup returns CDR1 SGHTA and CDR2 FQGNSA. The CDR3 sequence: CASSLSWQAREQYF. The CDR3 DNA sequence: TGTGCCAGCAGCTTAAGTTGGCAGGCAAGGGAGCAGTACTTC.

The rearrangement links TRBV10-3 to TRBJ1-5; D gene ambiguous. V lost 10 bases, J lost 5 bases, and 12 bases lay in between. The CDR3 has 12 residues. CDR1 is ENHRY and CDR2 is SYGVKD in the germline V gene. The CDR3 sequence is CATYGGDQPQHF. CDR3 bases: TGTGCCACCTACGGCGGGGATCAGCCCCAGCATTTT.

The gene calls are TRBV19 and TRBJ1-3, with a weak D call TRBD1 (6 bases). CDR3 size: 20 residues. V lost 3 bases and J lost 3, with 27 bases in between. CDR1 LNHDA and CDR2 SQIVND come from the germline V gene (reference sequence). CDR3 DNA sequence: TGTGCCAGTAGTATCAGGGACCGGGAGGAGGGACAATTCGGTGGAAACACCATATATTTT. It encodes CASSIRDREEGQFGGNTIYF.

The chain recombines TRBV28 with TRBJ2-2, with TRBD1 identical over 7 bases. The CDR3 has 14 residues. Germline-derived CDR1 and CDR2 are MDHEN and SYDVKM. The ends lost 7 bases at V and 3 bases at J; junction bases unmatched: 5. CDR3: CASKTGIDTGELFF. The DNA for the CDR3 is TGTGCCAGCAAGACAGGGATTGACACCGGGGAGCTGTTTTTT.

V and J are TRBV25-1 and TRBJ2-7, with 9 bases identical to TRBD1. J lost 2 bases, V lost 9 bases, and 8 bases had no gene match. Germline values: CDR1 MGHDK, CDR2 SYGVNS. The CDR3 covers 14 residues. For the CDR3, the DNA is TGTGCCAGTAAAGGGACAGGGAGGGCCTACGAGCAGTACTTC. Protein: CASKGTGRAYEQYF.

V is TRBV4-3 and J is TRBJ2-2; D perhaps matches TRBD2 (6 bases). CDR1 is LGHNA, CDR2 YSLEER, per germline. V lost 5 bases to trimming and J lost 4 bases, with 14 bases between them. The CDR3 totals 15 residues. CDR3 nucleotides: TGCGCCAGCAGCTCTGGGACTTTTAGCACCGGGGAGCTGTTTTTT. Its protein is CASSSGTFSTGELFF.

V gene TRBV5-1 combines with J gene TRBJ2-5; tentatively, D is TRBD1 (6 bases). Germline assignment: CDR1 SGHRS and CDR2 YFSETQ. V was shortened by 2 bases and J by 5 bases, with 13 bases between the two germline ends. CDR3 length: 14 residues. As DNA, the CDR3 is TGCGCCAGCAGCTTCCTCGACAGGCCTGAGACCCAGTACTTC. Amino acids: CASSFLDRPETQYF.

Notes on this clone: The junction departs from the called germline gene at one end, perhaps through a read error. This chain links TRBV2 with TRBJ1-4; maybe TRBD1 (6 bases). CDR1 SNHLY and CDR2 FYNNEI come from the germline V gene. CDR3 length: 17 residues. The CDR3 reads CASSEEPGPRRQGGLFF. The CDR3 bases are TGTGCCAGCAGCGAAGAACCGGGACCCAGACGCCAAGGGGGACTGTTTTTT.

This chain uses TRBV7-7 with TRBJ1-1; D is uncertain. The CDR3 contains 13 residues. Trimming removed 1 base at V and 3 bases at J, with 6 bases between. CDR1 and CDR2 (germline): SSHAT, FNYEAQ (reference sequence). The CDR3: CASSLDQYTEAFF. The DNA of the CDR3 is TGTGCCAGCAGCTTAGACCAGTACACTGAAGCTTTCTTT.

The chain combines TRBV25-1 with TRBJ1-1; no definite D call. V was cut by 3 bases and J by 3 bases, with 8 bases left in between. CDR1 is MGHDK and CDR2 is SYGVNS in the germline V gene. The CDR3 consists of 13 residues. Written as DNA, the CDR3 is TGTGCCAGCAGTGAGGGAGTCCACACTGAAGCTTTCTTT. Translation: CASSEGVHTEAFF.

The chain couples TRBV5-1 to TRBJ1-1; TRBD1 might be the D (6 bases). Trimming cost V 3 bases and J 3 bases, with 12 bases left between them. CDR1 is SGHRS, CDR2 YFSETQ, per germline. The CDR3 covers 14 residues. This CDR3 reads CASSYRVVDTEAFF. CDR3 sequence (DNA): TGCGCCAGCAGCTACAGGGTAGTTGACACTGAAGCTTTCTTT.

The chain joins TRBV9 to TRBJ2-7; 11 nucleotides line up with TRBD1. Germline-derived CDR1 and CDR2 are SGDLS and YYNGEE. The CDR3 is 16 residues long. The V and J ends lost 4 bases and 4 bases, in that order; junction bases with no gene match: 10. The CDR3 region is CASSTDRDRGLYEQYF. As DNA, the CDR3 is TGTGCCAGCAGCACCGACCGGGACAGGGGGTTGTACGAGCAGTACTTC.

V gene TRBV9 combines with J gene TRBJ1-3; the D is unclear. Trimming left V 2 bases short and J 0 bases short, with 3 bases between. This CDR3 spans 13 amino acids. Germline loops: CDR1 SGDLS, CDR2 YYNGEE. CDR3 DNA sequence: TGTGCCAGCAGCGTCTCCTCTGGAAACACCATATATTTT. Translating gives CASSVSSGNTIYF.